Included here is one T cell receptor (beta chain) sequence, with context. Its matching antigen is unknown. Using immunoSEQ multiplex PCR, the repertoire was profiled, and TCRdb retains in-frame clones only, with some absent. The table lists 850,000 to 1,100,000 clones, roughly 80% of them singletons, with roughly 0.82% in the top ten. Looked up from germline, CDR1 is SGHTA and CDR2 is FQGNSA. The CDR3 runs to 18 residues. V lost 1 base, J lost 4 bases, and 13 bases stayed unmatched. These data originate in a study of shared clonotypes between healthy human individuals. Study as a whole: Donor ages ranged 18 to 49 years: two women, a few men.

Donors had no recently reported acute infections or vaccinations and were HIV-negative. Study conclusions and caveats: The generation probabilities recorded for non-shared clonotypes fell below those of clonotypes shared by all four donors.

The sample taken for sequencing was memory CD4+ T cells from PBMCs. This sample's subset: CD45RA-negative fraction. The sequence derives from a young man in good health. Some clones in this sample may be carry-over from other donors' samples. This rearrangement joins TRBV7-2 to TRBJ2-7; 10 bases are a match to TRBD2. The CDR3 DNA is TGTGCCAGCAGCTTAGTGGGCTCAGCGGGAGGGGCGGGGTACGAGCAGTACTTC. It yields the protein CASSLVGSAGGAGYEQYF. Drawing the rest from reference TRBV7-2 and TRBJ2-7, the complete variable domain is GAGVSQSPSNKVTEKGKDVELRCDPISGHTALYWYRQSLGQGLEFLIYFQGNSAPDKSGLPSDRFSAERTGGSVSTLTIQRTQQEDSAVYLCASSLVGSAGGAGYEQYFGPGTRLTVT.